This T cell receptor beta chain comes out of a study of shared clonotypes between healthy human individuals. Study overall: A few men and a couple of women, aged 18 to 49, were donors.

For sorted subsets, about 190 ng DNA per replicate equaled around 28,000 T cell genomes. The assay was immunoSEQ multiplex PCR, and TCRdb's table has in-frame clones only and misses some. The profile covers 2 million to 2.5 million clones, with nearly 97% appearing a single time and around 0.13% taken by the ten largest. On this clone itself: Its antigen is not identified.

A CD45RA+ naive subset and a CD45RA-negative memory subset were split from CD4+ cells. Findings and limits, study-wide: In a handful of donors, about 5% of naive CD4 clonotypes appeared in common.

Looked up from germline, CDR1 is SEHNR and CDR2 is FQNEAQ (reference sequence). Trimming pared 5 bases from V and 0 bases from J, leaving 7 bases between. This CDR3 is built from 13 residues. This TCR derives from a man aged 18 to 29 in good health. Material: naive CD4+ T cells sorted from blood. As for subset: CD45RA+ positively selected. V is TRBV7-9 and J is TRBJ1-1; TRBD1 is a possible D gene (5 bases). The CDR3 reads CASSKTVNTEAFF. CDR3 nucleotides: TGTGCCAGCAGCAAGACAGTGAACACTGAAGCTTTCTTT. Using reference TRBV7-9 and TRBJ1-1 for the parts outside the CDR3, the full variable domain is DTGVSQNPRHKITKRGQNVTFRCDPISEHNRLYWYRQTLGQGPEFLTYFQNEAQLEKSRLLSDRFSAERPKGSFSTLEIQRTEQGDSAMYLCASSKTVNTEAFFGQGTRLTVV.